This TCR beta chain was identified in a study of yellow fever vaccine responses in identical twins. V lost 4 bases and J lost 0, with 17 bases in between. The germline gives CDR1 SGHRS, CDR2 YFSETQ. This CDR3 contains 16 residues. TCRdb passed the RT-PCR reads through MiXCR, listing each CDR3 protein once. The sample has almost 2,500 distinct CDR3 sequences; approximately 80% are singletons. Sequences were derived from T cells from blood (PBMCs), unsorted or a sorted subset (not recorded which), sampled before or after yellow fever vaccination (not recorded which). V and J are TRBV5-1 and TRBJ2-7; D gene unclear. This clonotype originated in a young woman who received the yellow fever vaccine. The CDR3: CASSPPREGFSYEQYF. The CDR3 coding sequence is TGCGCCAGCAGCCCTCCCCGCGAAGGGTTCTCCTACGAGCAGTACTTC.